This T cell receptor beta chain was recorded in a study of metastatic and nonmetastatic thyroid tumors. The study, taken as a whole, reports: Compared with benign nodules, malignant thyroid tumors were reported to have significantly higher TCR beta diversity in both blood and tumor.

No treatment had been given to any patient before thyroid surgery. A word on this clone: Its antigen is not identified.

This CDR3 comprises 12 residues. V was shortened by 2 bases and J by 4 bases, with 8 bases between the two germline ends. Germline V gene lookup returns CDR1 GTSNPN and CDR2 SVGIG (reference sequence). TCRdb used MiXCR to call clones anew from the PCR reads. The table lists approximately 38,000 clones, about 17% of them singletons, with approximately 3.8% in the top ten. This clonotype was obtained from a female donor with papillary thyroid cancer or a benign thyroid nodule (not recorded which). Some clones in this sample may be carry-over from other donors' samples. The chain links TRBV30 to TRBJ1-2; unclear D gene. Sequenced sample: blood. CDR3 sequence: CAWSITSYGYTF. For the CDR3, the DNA is TGTGCCTGGAGTATTACTAGCTATGGCTACACCTTC.